Listed below are T cell receptor beta chains from one sample, sequenced in a study of blood T cells in healthy people across ages. TCRdb re-analysed the 5' RACE reads in MiXCR, keeping a single row per CDR3 protein. The sample has about 1.4 million distinct CDR3 sequences; around 59% are singletons. Sequences were obtained from blood. These receptors were collected from a man aged 18 to 29 in good health. Each CDR3 is given with its conserved first and last residue. The order of the fields is V gene, clone size, CDR3 length, D gene, J gene, CDR3 protein, CDR3 DNA. The D gene is left open where the match is weak. Not all rows give a size; the values are once, few, many and, for expanded clones, a class.

V: TRBV24-1
size: -
length: 15
D: -
J: TRBJ2-1
CDR3: CATSDGGFSYNEQFF
DNA: TGTGCCACCAGTGATGGGGGATTCTCCTACAATGAGCAGTTCTTC

V: TRBV10-3
size: once
length: 12
D: TRBD1
J: TRBJ1-2
CDR3: CAVGQGDNGYTF
DNA: TGTGCCGTAGGACAGGGGGATAATGGCTACACCTTC

V: TRBV11-2
size: few
length: 16
D: -
J: TRBJ2-1
CDR3: CASSLGGGPFYNEQFF
DNA: TGTGCCAGCAGCTTAGGGGGAGGCCCTTTTTACAATGAGCAGTTCTTC

V: TRBV4-2
size: -
length: 15
D: -
J: TRBJ2-2
CDR3: CASSQDGVRTGELFF
DNA: TGTGCCAGCAGCCAAGATGGTGTCCGTACCGGGGAGCTGTTTTTT

V: TRBV5-1
size: -
length: 15
D: -
J: TRBJ1-2
CDR3: CASSLWEASNYGYTF
DNA: TGCGCCAGCAGCTTGTGGGAGGCTTCTAACTATGGCTACACCTTC

V: TRBV2
size: -
length: 14
D: -
J: TRBJ2-1
CDR3: CASSRSEVWESPFF
DNA: TGTGCCAGCAGCCGTTCTGAGGTATGGGAATCACCGTTCTTC

V: TRBV2
size: -
length: 20
D: -
J: TRBJ2-6
CDR3: CASSEEVLEGPTPGANVLTF
DNA: TGTGCCAGCAGTGAAGAGGTTCTGGAAGGGCCGACGCCCGGGGCCAACGTCCTGACTTTC

V: TRBV18
size: -
length: 15
D: TRBD1
J: TRBJ2-3
CDR3: CASSPRTGGSDTQYF
DNA: TGTGCCAGCTCACCCCGGACAGGGGGCTCGGATACGCAGTATTTT

V: TRBV7-9
size: -
length: 14
D: TRBD1
J: TRBJ1-2
CDR3: CASTTGGPEYGYTF
DNA: TGTGCCAGCACAACAGGGGGACCAGAATATGGCTACACCTTC

V: TRBV25-1
size: -
length: 16
D: TRBD1
J: TRBJ2-5
CDR3: CASSVGTGGFSETQYF
DNA: TGTGCCAGCAGTGTCGGGACAGGGGGATTTTCCGAGACCCAGTACTTC

V: TRBV25-1
size: -
length: 13
D: -
J: TRBJ1-2
CDR3: CASTPSGYGGYTF
DNA: TGTGCCAGCACACCCTCAGGGTACGGCGGCTACACCTTC

V: TRBV4-1
size: once
length: 14
D: -
J: TRBJ2-4
CDR3: CASSQGSGAWSQYF
DNA: TGCGCCAGCAGCCAAGGCTCGGGCGCATGGTCCCAGTACTTC

V: TRBV4-3
size: -
length: 15
D: TRBD1
J: TRBJ2-7
CDR3: CASSHRQGVGYEQYF
DNA: TGCGCCAGCAGCCACAGACAGGGGGTGGGCTACGAGCAGTACTTC

V: TRBV6-5
size: -
length: 13
D: TRBD1
J: TRBJ2-7
CDR3: CASSEDRPNEQYF
DNA: TGTGCCAGCAGTGAGGACAGGCCCAATGAGCAGTACTTC

V: TRBV12-3/TRBV12-4
size: -
length: 14
D: TRBD1
J: TRBJ2-7
CDR3: CASRGQGEGYEQYF
DNA: TGTGCCAGCAGAGGACAGGGAGAAGGATACGAGCAGTACTTC

V: TRBV12-3/TRBV12-4
size: -
length: 15
D: TRBD2
J: TRBJ2-7
CDR3: CASSLGDYPHNEQYF
DNA: TGTGCCAGCAGTTTGGGGGACTACCCTCACAATGAGCAGTACTTC

V: TRBV5-1
size: -
length: 16
D: TRBD1
J: TRBJ2-7
CDR3: CASSSLTGQGANEQYF
DNA: TGCGCCAGCAGCTCGCTTACTGGGCAGGGGGCTAATGAGCAGTACTTC

V: TRBV4-1
size: -
length: 14
D: -
J: TRBJ2-5
CDR3: CASSQVLLMEAQYF
DNA: TGCGCCAGCAGCCAAGTACTACTAATGGAGGCCCAGTACTTC

V: TRBV29-1
size: few
length: 16
D: TRBD2
J: TRBJ2-7
CDR3: CSVDSGGGGGRSEQYF
DNA: TGCAGCGTTGATAGTGGGGGTGGCGGCGGGAGGTCCGAGCAGTACTTC

V: TRBV20-1
size: -
length: 15
D: TRBD1
J: TRBJ1-4
CDR3: CSARNQGAPDEKLFF
DNA: TGCAGTGCTAGAAACCAGGGGGCCCCGGATGAAAAACTGTTTTTT